A selection of T cell receptor beta chains follows, all from one sample in a study of T cells in localized non-small cell lung cancer. Profiling relied on immunoSEQ multiplex PCR, and the TCRdb table lists in-frame clones only, not all of them. Among 2,000 to 2,500 clones listed, about 31% were seen once. This material consisted of normal lung tissue next to the tumor, taken before any cancer treatment. These receptors came from a male donor older than 55 with stage I squamous cell lung carcinoma. CDR3s include the opening cysteine and the closing phenylalanine or tryptophan. The D gene is left open where the match is weak. Some rows mark clone size as missing; the rest say once, few, many or name a class of expanded clone.

>TRBJ1-5|TRBV19|NA|NA
CASSSLGGGANQPQHF
TGTGCCAGTAGTTCATTAGGAGGGGGGGCAAATCAGCCCCAGCATTTT
>TRBJ2-1|TRBV1|NA|NA
CASSQFRSNEQFF
TGCGCCAGCAGCCAATTTCGGTCAAATGAGCAGTTCTTC
>TRBJ2-2|TRBV7-1|NA|medium-sized
CASSFQGTGELFF
TGTGCCAGCAGCTTTCAAGGGACCGGGGAGCTGTTTTTT
>TRBJ1-1|TRBV5-1|NA|NA
CASSLDGLNTEAFF
TGCGCCAGCAGCTTGGACGGCCTGAACACTGAAGCTTTCTTT
>TRBJ2-2|TRBV19|TRBD1|NA
CASRQGVGTGELFF
TGTGCCAGTAGACAGGGGGTAGGCACCGGGGAGCTGTTTTTT
>TRBJ2-7|TRBV15|NA|NA
CATSVQGGPYEQYF
TGTGCCACCAGCGTTCAGGGGGGGCCCTACGAGCAGTACTTC
>TRBJ2-1|TRBV9|TRBD1|NA
CASSARDRGYEQFF
TGTGCCAGCAGCGCGAGGGACAGGGGGTATGAGCAGTTCTTC
>TRBJ1-1|TRBV18|NA|NA
CASSPSNSGEHTEAFF
TGTGCCAGCTCACCATCTAATAGCGGAGAACACACTGAAGCTTTCTTT
>TRBJ2-7|TRBV9|TRBD2|medium-sized
CASSGGLAGSSSYEQYF
TGTGCCAGCAGCGGCGGGCTAGCGGGGAGTAGCTCCTACGAGCAGTACTTC
>TRBJ2-2|TRBV10-2|NA|once
CASSVGLGGTGELFF
TGCGCCAGCAGTGTTGGCCTCGGGGGCACCGGGGAGCTGTTTTTT
>TRBJ1-2|TRBV6-1|TRBD1|medium-sized
CASSEGGTGGYTF
TGTGCCAGCAGTGAAGGGGGGACAGGTGGCTACACCTTC
>TRBJ1-4|TRBV9|TRBD1|few
CASSVDQGANEKLFF
TGTGCCAGCAGCGTAGACCAGGGGGCAAATGAAAAACTGTTTTTT
>TRBJ2-3|TRBV15|NA|NA
CATSREGRTTDTQYF
TGTGCCACCAGCAGAGAAGGGAGGACTACAGATACGCAGTATTTT
>TRBJ1-1|TRBV9|NA|few
CASSSLQGVNTEAFF
TGTGCCAGCAGCTCTCTTCAGGGAGTGAACACTGAAGCTTTCTTT
>TRBJ1-1|TRBV11-3|NA|few
CASSLGRANTEAFF
TGTGCCAGCAGCTTGGGCAGGGCGAACACTGAAGCTTTCTTT
>TRBJ2-1|TRBV28|TRBD1|NA
CASRTGQGSYNEQFF
TGTGCCAGCAGGACCGGACAGGGGTCCTACAATGAGCAGTTCTTC
>TRBJ2-1|TRBV30|TRBD2|large
CAWSDSGRSPNEQFF
TGTGCCTGGAGTGACAGCGGGAGGTCCCCCAATGAGCAGTTCTTC
>TRBJ2-3|TRBV5-1|TRBD2|NA
CASSLGPSGGDTDTQYF
TGCGCCAGCAGCTTGGGTCCCAGCGGGGGGGACACAGATACGCAGTATTTT
>TRBJ2-1|TRBV9|TRBD1|few
CASSRDSSYNEQFF
TGTGCCAGCAGCCGGGACAGCTCCTACAATGAGCAGTTCTTC
>TRBJ2-1|TRBV5-1|TRBD2|few
CASSLTSGRGYNEQFF
TGCGCCAGCAGCTTGACTAGCGGGAGGGGTTACAATGAGCAGTTCTTC
>TRBJ2-5|TRBV9|TRBD2|NA
CASSVGLAGGETQYF
TGTGCCAGCAGCGTAGGACTAGCGGGAGGGGAGACCCAGTACTTC
>TRBJ2-1|TRBV29-1|TRBD1|NA
CSVARSGQVGEQFF
TGCAGCGTTGCCCGAAGTGGACAGGTGGGTGAGCAGTTCTTC
>TRBJ1-5|TRBV18|NA|NA
CASSDGVGKPQHF
TGTGCCAGCTCAGACGGAGTCGGCAAGCCCCAGCATTTT
>TRBJ1-2|TRBV19|NA|NA
CASSGANYGYTF
TGTGCCAGTTCGGGTGCTAACTATGGCTACACCTTC
>TRBJ1-1|TRBV30|NA|large
CAWSVKGANTEAFF
TGTGCCTGGAGTGTAAAGGGAGCGAACACTGAAGCTTTCTTT
>TRBJ2-7|TRBV18|TRBD1|NA
CASSRQGANEQYF
TGTGCCAGCTCACGACAGGGGGCTAATGAGCAGTACTTC
>TRBJ1-1|TRBV11-3|TRBD1|few
CASSLGTGDTEAFF
TGTGCCAGCAGCTTGGGGACAGGGGACACTGAAGCTTTCTTT
>TRBJ1-5|TRBV28|NA|NA
CASSLYGGDNQPQHF
TGTGCCAGCAGTTTATACGGGGGGGACAATCAGCCCCAGCATTTT
>TRBJ2-6|TRBV16|TRBD1|NA
CASSQSTGISSGANVLTF
TGTGCCAGCAGCCAATCGACAGGGATAAGCTCTGGGGCCAACGTCCTGACTTTC
>TRBJ1-4|TRBV6-8|TRBD1|medium-sized
CASSLGTGREKLFF
TGTGCCAGCAGTCTCGGGACAGGGCGAGAAAAACTGTTTTTT
>TRBJ1-1|TRBV9|NA|NA
CASSPGQPTEAFF
TGTGCCAGCAGTCCAGGACAGCCCACTGAAGCTTTCTTT
>TRBJ2-7|TRBV9|TRBD2|few
CASRPTSGGSYEQYF
TGTGCCAGCAGGCCTACTAGCGGGGGATCCTACGAGCAGTACTTC
>TRBJ1-2|TRBV10-3|NA|few
CAISERQVNYGYTF
TGTGCCATCAGTGAGCGGCAGGTTAACTATGGCTACACCTTC
>TRBJ2-1|TRBV10-2|NA|NA
CASSESLGAEGEQFF
TGCGCCAGCAGTGAGTCCCTAGGGGCTGAGGGTGAGCAGTTCTTC
>TRBJ2-7|TRBV19|TRBD1|once
CASRGTGVEQYF
TGTGCCAGTAGAGGGACAGGGGTTGAGCAGTACTTC
>TRBJ2-7|TRBV6-8|TRBD1|NA
CASSYSAGTGYEQYF
TGTGCCAGCAGTTACTCTGCCGGGACAGGTTACGAGCAGTACTTC
>TRBJ2-2|TRBV29-1|TRBD2|NA
CSVGKAGRNTGELFF
TGCAGCGTTGGAAAAGCGGGGCGGAACACCGGGGAGCTGTTTTTT
>TRBJ2-5|TRBV12-5|TRBD2|few
CASGVSETQYF
TGTGCCAGCGGGGTATCAGAGACCCAGTACTTC
>TRBJ1-6|TRBV9|NA|NA
CASSQQLNSPLHF
TGTGCCAGCAGCCAGCAATTGAATTCACCCCTCCACTTT
>TRBJ2-2|TRBV19|TRBD2|NA
CASSSGLAARGELFF
TGTGCCAGTAGTTCCGGACTAGCGGCCCGCGGGGAGCTGTTTTTT
>TRBJ2-5|TRBV30|NA|NA
CAWSKAAQETQYF
TGTGCCTGGAGTAAGGCAGCACAAGAGACCCAGTACTTC
>TRBJ1-3|TRBV6-8|NA|few
CASSYSTDNSGNTIYF
TGTGCCAGCAGTTATAGTACAGATAACTCTGGAAACACCATATATTTT
>TRBJ1-5|TRBV9|NA|large
CASSLEGFNQPQHF
TGTGCCAGCAGCCTAGAAGGGTTCAATCAGCCCCAGCATTTT
>TRBJ1-4|TRBV16|TRBD1|NA
CASSQSPSGGEKLFF
TGTGCCAGCAGCCAATCTCCCTCAGGGGGTGAAAAACTGTTTTTT
>TRBJ2-1|TRBV6-8|TRBD1|NA
CASSPQHGDRLNNEQFF
TGTGCCAGCAGTCCGCAACACGGGGACAGGCTTAACAATGAGCAGTTCTTC
>TRBJ2-1|TRBV6-8|NA|few
CASSFNRDGVRNEQFF
TGTGCCAGCAGTTTTAACAGGGATGGTGTAAGGAATGAGCAATTCTTC
>TRBJ2-5|TRBV19|NA|NA
CASTLRGGPAETQYF
TGTGCCAGTACCCTTAGGGGGGGCCCGGCGGAGACCCAGTACTTC
>TRBJ1-3|TRBV30|NA|NA
CAWSVPINSGNTIYF
TGTGCCTGGAGTGTACCTATCAACTCTGGAAACACCATATATTTT
>TRBJ1-6|TRBV30|TRBD1|medium-sized
CAWRRQGMMDSPLHF
TGTGCCTGGAGGCGACAGGGGATGATGGATTCACCCCTCCACTTT